The clone carrying this T cell receptor (beta chain) has at least ten counts. In TCRdb, the 5' RACE reads were re-called with MiXCR into one record per CDR3 protein. This table holds about 57,000 distinct CDR3 sequences, around 15% found once. The record originates from a study of T cells of healthy individuals. The CDR3 sequence is 16 residues long. V was clipped by 2 bases and J by 0 bases, with 10 bases between them. CDR1 and CDR2 from the germline V gene are MDHEN and SYDVKM. The chain is built from TRBV28 and TRBJ2-2; the D is unclear. This clonotype was obtained from a human donor in good health. CDR3 DNA sequence: TGTGCCAGCAGTTTAAGATGGGTTACGAACACCGGGGAGCTGTTTTTT. It yields the protein CASSLRWVTNTGELFF.